This is a list of T cell receptor beta chains from one sample in a study of response to subunit inactivated influenza vaccine. TCRdb ran MiXCR on the RT-PCR reads and lists one entry per CDR3 protein. Among hundreds of thousands of distinct CDR3 sequences listed, 10% to 12% were seen once. The same data also contributed to another study, on T cells expressing NK-cell markers.

Sequences were derived from PBMCs from blood, sampled on the day of vaccination. The receptors originated from a man aged 45-65 years who received an inactivated influenza vaccine. Each CDR3 is given with its conserved first and last residue.

j_call: TRBJ1-1; v_call: TRBV7-3; cdr3_aa: CASSLVKSTEAFF
j_call: TRBJ2-2; v_call: TRBV6-2/TRBV6-3; cdr3_aa: CASSYHSGRDTGELFF
j_call: TRBJ1-5; v_call: TRBV6-1; cdr3_aa: CASSLTGYSNQPQHF
j_call: TRBJ2-7; v_call: TRBV10-3; cdr3_aa: CATSKDRQNYEQYF
j_call: TRBJ1-4; v_call: TRBV5-1; cdr3_aa: CASRSGTGDEKLFF
j_call: TRBJ2-2; v_call: TRBV2; cdr3_aa: CATKDRSNTGELFF
j_call: TRBJ2-1; v_call: TRBV7-9; cdr3_aa: CASSLGWGPSSYNEQFF
j_call: TRBJ2-2; v_call: TRBV12-3/TRBV12-4; cdr3_aa: CASSWGFSAQNTGELFF
j_call: TRBJ2-1; v_call: TRBV5-1; cdr3_aa: CASSLEEGTYNEQFF
j_call: TRBJ2-4; v_call: TRBV7-2; cdr3_aa: CASRRDTTRINIQYF
j_call: TRBJ2-3; v_call: TRBV3-1; cdr3_aa: CASSRTSGFNTQYF
j_call: TRBJ1-4; v_call: TRBV7-9; cdr3_aa: CASSRGLREKLFF
j_call: TRBJ2-1; v_call: TRBV4-1; cdr3_aa: CASSHPNPGQGYNEQFF
j_call: TRBJ2-1; v_call: TRBV30; cdr3_aa: CAWRAVSYNEQFF
j_call: TRBJ2-3; v_call: TRBV29-1; cdr3_aa: CSVEGAGTDTQYF
j_call: TRBJ2-3; v_call: TRBV7-9; cdr3_aa: CASSFSSLRASDTQYF
j_call: TRBJ2-5; v_call: TRBV5-1; cdr3_aa: CASSFRGGNEETQYF
j_call: TRBJ2-2; v_call: TRBV7-9; cdr3_aa: CARTENTGELFF
j_call: TRBJ2-6; v_call: TRBV12-3/TRBV12-4; cdr3_aa: CASSPHRGVNGANVLTF
j_call: TRBJ1-5; v_call: TRBV7-3; cdr3_aa: CASSLTGDRDQPQHF
j_call: TRBJ1-2; v_call: TRBV28; cdr3_aa: CASPSGANKDGYTF
j_call: TRBJ2-7; v_call: TRBV12-3/TRBV12-4; cdr3_aa: CASSLGEGPSYEQYF
j_call: TRBJ2-1; v_call: TRBV3-1; cdr3_aa: CASSGTSGINEQFF
j_call: TRBJ1-3; v_call: TRBV5-1; cdr3_aa: CASSSTGASSGNTIYF
j_call: TRBJ2-1; v_call: TRBV9; cdr3_aa: CASSVEGGYNEQFF
j_call: TRBJ2-3; v_call: TRBV11-2; cdr3_aa: CASTHRRPHPVENSTDTQYF
j_call: TRBJ2-3; v_call: TRBV27; cdr3_aa: CASSLFLAGVGKDTQYF
j_call: TRBJ2-2; v_call: TRBV30; cdr3_aa: CAWSVGLGQRVTGELFF
j_call: TRBJ2-1; v_call: TRBV12-3/TRBV12-4; cdr3_aa: CASSIDRDSSRAQFF
j_call: TRBJ2-7; v_call: TRBV18; cdr3_aa: CASSPWTSGRSYEQYF
j_call: TRBJ2-5; v_call: TRBV9; cdr3_aa: CASSVDPGLAGVTYQETQYF
j_call: TRBJ2-7; v_call: TRBV7-2; cdr3_aa: CASSLGSTPEYEQYF
j_call: TRBJ2-7; v_call: TRBV6-5; cdr3_aa: CASSYSTLSSYEQYF
j_call: TRBJ2-3; v_call: TRBV7-2; cdr3_aa: CASSRSSGDTDTQYF
j_call: TRBJ2-3; v_call: TRBV24-1; cdr3_aa: CATSDPSPSEGGTDTQYF
j_call: TRBJ2-1; v_call: TRBV20-1; cdr3_aa: CSARDLGTSGTSHSYNEQFF
j_call: TRBJ2-2; v_call: TRBV21-1; cdr3_aa: CAGPGTSGGRWTGELFF
j_call: TRBJ2-3; v_call: TRBV6-2/TRBV6-3; cdr3_aa: CASSLTREPIPDTQYF
j_call: TRBJ2-1; v_call: TRBV10-3; cdr3_aa: CAISGGIGQGYNEQFF
j_call: TRBJ2-3; v_call: TRBV5-6; cdr3_aa: CASSPSITGYADTQYF
j_call: TRBJ2-3; v_call: TRBV28; cdr3_aa: CASSLLGLRNPTDTQYF
j_call: TRBJ2-7; v_call: TRBV7-2; cdr3_aa: CASSPHSYEQYF
j_call: TRBJ2-3; v_call: TRBV7-2; cdr3_aa: CASSTGVLYTDTQYF
j_call: TRBJ1-2; v_call: TRBV12-3/TRBV12-4; cdr3_aa: CASSSGALSYGYTF
j_call: TRBJ2-7; v_call: TRBV20-1; cdr3_aa: CSARDSSLAASKQYF
j_call: TRBJ1-5; v_call: TRBV5-1; cdr3_aa: CASSLWGLGNQPQHF
j_call: TRBJ1-4; v_call: TRBV7-9; cdr3_aa: CASSYGQGVANEKLFF
j_call: TRBJ2-1; v_call: TRBV13; cdr3_aa: CASSLRWGPEDNEQFF
j_call: TRBJ2-5; v_call: TRBV11-2; cdr3_aa: CASSLEGPGTYQETQYF
j_call: TRBJ2-3; v_call: TRBV27; cdr3_aa: CASSLWAAGGPGSTDTQYF
j_call: TRBJ2-7; v_call: TRBV4-1; cdr3_aa: CASSRSGTGDPYEQYF
j_call: TRBJ2-5; v_call: TRBV5-1; cdr3_aa: CASSLVGLAAAQETQYF
j_call: TRBJ2-7; v_call: TRBV7-2; cdr3_aa: CASSLGRNRPSYEQYF
j_call: TRBJ1-4; v_call: TRBV6-1; cdr3_aa: CASSEAIYDAVRTNEKLFF
j_call: TRBJ2-7; v_call: TRBV24-1; cdr3_aa: CATSDDYREQYF
j_call: TRBJ2-3; v_call: TRBV2; cdr3_aa: CASSSGGTSTDTQYF
j_call: TRBJ2-7; v_call: TRBV4-2; cdr3_aa: CASSQGGPEYEQYF
j_call: TRBJ1-3; v_call: TRBV12-3/TRBV12-4; cdr3_aa: CASSRPSGAGNTIYF
j_call: TRBJ1-2; v_call: TRBV6-2/TRBV6-3; cdr3_aa: CASSYRGGYTF
j_call: TRBJ2-3; v_call: TRBV4-3; cdr3_aa: CASSQDPGGSTDTQYF